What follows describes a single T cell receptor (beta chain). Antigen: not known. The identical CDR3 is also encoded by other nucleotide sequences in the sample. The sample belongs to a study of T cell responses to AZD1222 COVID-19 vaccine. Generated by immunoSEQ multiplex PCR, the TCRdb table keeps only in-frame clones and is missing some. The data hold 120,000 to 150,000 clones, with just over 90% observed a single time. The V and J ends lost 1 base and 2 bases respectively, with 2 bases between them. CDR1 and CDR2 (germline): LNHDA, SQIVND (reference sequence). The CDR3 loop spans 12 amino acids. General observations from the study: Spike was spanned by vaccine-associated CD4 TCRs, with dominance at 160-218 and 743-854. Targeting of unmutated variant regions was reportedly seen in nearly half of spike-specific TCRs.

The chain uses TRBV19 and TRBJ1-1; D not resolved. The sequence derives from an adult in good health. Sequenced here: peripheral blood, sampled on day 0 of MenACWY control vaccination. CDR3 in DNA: TGTGCCAGTAGTATAGGAAACACTGAAGCTTTCTTT. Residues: CASSIGNTEAFF.